This TCR beta chain appears in the sequencing data of a study of blood T cell repertoires in COVID-19. Turning to the study itself: The United States, Italy and Spain provided the acute and convalescent COVID-19 samples. Nucleic acid was either cDNA or gDNA, and it came from T cells, B-cell-depleted T cells, or PBMCs.

CDR3 length equals 17 residues. Germline loops: CDR1 SGHRS, CDR2 YFSETQ. The germline V and J ends were trimmed by 4 bases and 0 bases, with 17 bases remaining between them. Original analysis: Amplification with reference gene primers provided the estimates of nucleated cell counts. Produced via immunoSEQ multiplex PCR; TCRdb's table is partial and in-frame only. V, J and clone size were drawn from that table, and D and trimming were deduced from the DNA. The repertoire holds fewer than 90,000 clones, with 75% to 90% as singletons. Source material: peripheral blood. The receptor was derived from a woman older than 75 with acute or convalescent COVID-19. The genes are TRBV5-1 and TRBJ2-1; D possibly corresponds to TRBD2 (5 bases). CDR3 DNA sequence: TGCGCCAGCAGCCCCTTACCGAGCGGAAGCTCCTACAATGAGCAGTTCTTC. This sequence encodes CASSPLPSGSSYNEQFF.